The T cell receptor (beta chain) described here comes from a study of CD8+CD57+ T cells in acquired aplastic anemia. The V gene lost 3 bases and the J gene lost 8 bases, with 11 bases spanning the gap. This CDR3 has 13 residues. The V gene's germline CDR1 is SNHLY and CDR2 FYNNEI. Findings of the study overall: Simpson's diversity of CD8+ cells was not significantly different in patients compared with controls. There were approximately 27 CD8+ CDR3 sequences that occurred in both patients and controls.

On this clonotype itself: Its antigen is still unknown.

By flow cytometry, patients selected for sequencing had shown an expansion of CD8+CD57+ cells. Every patient had severe acquired aplastic anemia. Patients had not yet gotten any therapy when their blood was taken for sampling. The TCR beta profiling, which covered VDJ combination and CDR3 sequence, was carried out using genomic DNA as the template. TCRdb fed the reads into MiXCR, producing one record per CDR3 protein. The sample has around 200,000 distinct CDR3 sequences; approximately 48% are singletons. This chain uses TRBV2 with TRBJ2-1, with D uncertain. Sequenced sample: sorted CD4+, CD8+, or CD8+CD57+ T cells (not recorded which) from PBMCs. This clonotype originated in a human donor with aplastic anemia. For the CDR3, the DNA is TGTGCCAGCAGTGAGGAAAGAACCTATGAGCAGTTCTTC. It is translated as CASSEERTYEQFF.